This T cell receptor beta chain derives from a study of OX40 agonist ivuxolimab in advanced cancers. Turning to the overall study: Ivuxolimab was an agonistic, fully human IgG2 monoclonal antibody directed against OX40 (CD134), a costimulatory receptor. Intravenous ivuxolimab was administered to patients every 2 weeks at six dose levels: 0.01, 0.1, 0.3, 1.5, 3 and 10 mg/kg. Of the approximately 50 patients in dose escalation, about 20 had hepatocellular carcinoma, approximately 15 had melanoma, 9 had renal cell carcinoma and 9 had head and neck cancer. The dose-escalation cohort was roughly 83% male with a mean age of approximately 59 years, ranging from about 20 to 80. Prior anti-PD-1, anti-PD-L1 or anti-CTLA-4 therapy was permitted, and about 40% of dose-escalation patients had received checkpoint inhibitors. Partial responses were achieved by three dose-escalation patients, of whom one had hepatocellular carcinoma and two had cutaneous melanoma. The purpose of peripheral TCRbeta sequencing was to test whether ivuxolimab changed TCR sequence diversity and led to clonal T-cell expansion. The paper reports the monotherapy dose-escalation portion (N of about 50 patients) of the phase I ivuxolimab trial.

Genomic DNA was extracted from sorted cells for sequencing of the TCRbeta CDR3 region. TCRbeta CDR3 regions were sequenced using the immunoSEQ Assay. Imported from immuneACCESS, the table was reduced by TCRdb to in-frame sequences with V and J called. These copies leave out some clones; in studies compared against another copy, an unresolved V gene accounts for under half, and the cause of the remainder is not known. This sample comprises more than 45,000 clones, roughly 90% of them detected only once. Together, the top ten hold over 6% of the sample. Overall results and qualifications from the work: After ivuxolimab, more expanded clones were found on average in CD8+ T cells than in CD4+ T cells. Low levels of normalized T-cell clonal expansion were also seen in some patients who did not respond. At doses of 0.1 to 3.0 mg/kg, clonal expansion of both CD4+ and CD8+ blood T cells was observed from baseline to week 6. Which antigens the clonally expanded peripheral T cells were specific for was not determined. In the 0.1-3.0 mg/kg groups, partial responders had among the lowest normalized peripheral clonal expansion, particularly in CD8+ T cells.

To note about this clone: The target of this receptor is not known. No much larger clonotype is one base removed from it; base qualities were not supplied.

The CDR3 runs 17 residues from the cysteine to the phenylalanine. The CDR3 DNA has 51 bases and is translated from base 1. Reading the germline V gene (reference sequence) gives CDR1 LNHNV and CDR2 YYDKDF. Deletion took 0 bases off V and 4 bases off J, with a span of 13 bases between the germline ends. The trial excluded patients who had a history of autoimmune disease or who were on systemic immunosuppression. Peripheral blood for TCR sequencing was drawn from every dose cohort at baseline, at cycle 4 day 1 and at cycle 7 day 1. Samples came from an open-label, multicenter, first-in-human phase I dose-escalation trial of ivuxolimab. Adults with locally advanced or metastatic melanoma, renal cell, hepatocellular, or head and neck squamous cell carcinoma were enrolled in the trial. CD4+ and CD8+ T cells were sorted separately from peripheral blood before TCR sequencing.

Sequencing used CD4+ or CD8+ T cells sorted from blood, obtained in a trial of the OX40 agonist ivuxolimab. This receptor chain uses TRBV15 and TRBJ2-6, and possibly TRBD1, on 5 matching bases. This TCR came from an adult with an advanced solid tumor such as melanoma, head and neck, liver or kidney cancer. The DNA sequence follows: TGTGCCACCAGCAGAGAAGACCCCTGGACAGGGGCCAACGTCCTGACTTTC. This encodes CATSREDPWTGANVLTF.